These 18 T cell receptor beta chains share one sample of origin, sequenced in a study of cytomegalovirus exposure and HLA in healthy donors. Primers for the PCR totalled 60 Vbeta and 13 Jbeta. TCRdb's table, derived via immunoSEQ multiplex PCR, lists solely in-frame clones and lacks some. The sample carries 77,000 or so clones, 84% recorded once. Sequencing was done on a sample of PBMCs. The receptors originated from a man aged 65 to 79 in good health and CMV-seropositive.

The gene calls are TRBV29-1 and TRBJ2-4; 7 bases map to TRBD2. The germline V gene encodes CDR1 SQVTM and CDR2 ANQGSEA. The CDR3 loop spans 16 amino acids. The V and J ends lost 3 bases and 0 bases, in that order; junction bases with no gene match: 8. Written as DNA, the CDR3 is TGCAGCGTTGAGGGAAGTAGCGGGCAAGCCAAAAACATTCAGTACTTC. It translates to CSVEGSSGQAKNIQYF.

The rearrangement links TRBV5-6 to TRBJ1-5, with D perhaps matching TRBD1 (5 bases). This CDR3 comprises 14 residues. V was shortened by 4 bases and J by 0 bases, with 8 bases between the two germline ends. Germline lookup yields CDR1 SGHDT and CDR2 YYEEEE. The CDR3 spells CASSQGFSNQPQHF. The CDR3 bases are TGTGCCAGCAGCCAGGGTTTTAGCAATCAGCCCCAGCATTTT.

The V and J genes are TRBV27 and TRBJ2-7, with TRBD2 matching over 8 bases. CDR3 length: 13 amino acids. V was clipped by 3 bases and J by 4 bases; unmatched bases: 2. The germline V gene encodes CDR1 MNHEY and CDR2 SMNVEV (reference sequence). CDR3 protein: CASSFRGGYEQYF. CDR3 nucleotide sequence: TGTGCCAGCAGTTTTCGGGGGGGGTACGAGCAGTACTTC.

This chain connects TRBV5-1 to TRBJ1-1; D unclear. Germline values: CDR1 SGHRS, CDR2 YFSETQ. The CDR3 runs 14 residues. Trimming stripped 0 bases from V and 7 bases from J, with 13 bases between. The CDR3 bases are TGCGCCAGCAGCTTGGATTCTACCGAAGTTGAAGCTTTCTTT. It yields the protein CASSLDSTEVEAFF.

V and J are TRBV6-1 and TRBJ1-2, with D possibly TRBD1 on 5 matching bases. Germline values: CDR1 MNHNS, CDR2 SASEGT. The CDR3 contains 14 residues. V was pared by 6 bases and J by 6 bases, with 17 bases between. The CDR3 nucleotides are TGTGCCAGCAGCTTGCTAGGACAAGGTGATGGCTACACCTTC. This sequence encodes CASSLLGQGDGYTF.

The gene calls are TRBV7-9 and TRBJ2-2; tentatively, D is TRBD1 (6 bases). Germline V gives CDR1 SEHNR, CDR2 FQNEAQ (reference sequence). V was trimmed by 0 bases and J by 2 bases, leaving 7 bases between them. The CDR3 is 15 amino acids. In DNA, the CDR3 is TGTGCCAGCAGCTTAGCGGGACAAAACACCGGGGAGCTGTTTTTT. Amino acids: CASSLAGQNTGELFF.

The chain carries TRBV10-3 and TRBJ2-7; TRBD2 matches 9 bases. The CDR3 is 17 residues long. Trimming cost V 4 bases and J 6 bases; bases outside gene matches: 16. Per germline, CDR1 ENHRY and CDR2 SYGVKD. The CDR3 DNA is TGTGCCATCAGTGGAGTGGTAGCGGGGGACGGAGGAACCGAGCAGTACTTC. The encoded protein is CAISGVVAGDGGTEQYF.

J is TRBJ2-1 and V is TRBV5-1; TRBD2 matches 9 bases. The V gene end was trimmed by 4 bases and the J gene end by 5 bases; junction bases not matched to a gene: 7. Looked up from germline, CDR1 is SGHRS and CDR2 is YFSETQ. The CDR3 has 15 amino acids. The CDR3 region has the DNA TGCGCCAGCAGCGACTTAGCGGGAGCTGACAATGAGCAGTTCTTC. Amino acid sequence: CASSDLAGADNEQFF.

The chain joins TRBV5-1 to TRBJ2-7; 7 bases align to TRBD2. This CDR3 contains 13 residues. J lost 5 bases, V lost 2 bases, and 4 bases had no gene match. CDR1 and CDR2 (germline): SGHRS, YFSETQ. The CDR3 region is CASSLGRAHEQYF. As DNA, the CDR3 is TGCGCCAGCAGCTTAGGGAGGGCCCACGAGCAGTACTTC.

The rearrangement links TRBV7-2 to TRBJ2-1; D unclear. The CDR3 runs 13 residues. Trimming stripped 2 bases from V and 5 bases from J, with 7 bases between. In germline, CDR1 is SGHTA, CDR2 FQGNSA. The CDR3 DNA is TGTGCCAGCAGCTTACGGTCCGACAATGAGCAGTTCTTC. Its translation is CASSLRSDNEQFF.

The V gene is TRBV2, the J gene TRBJ2-7; the match to TRBD1 covers 8 bases. The CDR3 has 13 amino acids. V lost 4 bases to trimming and J lost 7 bases; unmatched junction nucleotides: 6. Germline loops: CDR1 SNHLY, CDR2 FYNNEI. The CDR3 nucleotides are TGTGCCAGCAGTGGGGGACAGGCCCAGGAGCAGTACTTC. Translation gives CASSGGQAQEQYF.

The rearrangement links TRBV10-3 to TRBJ2-1; 7 bases are a match to TRBD2. This CDR3 is 19 amino acids long. V lost 2 bases to trimming and J lost 2 bases; unmatched junction nucleotides: 15. The germline CDR1 and CDR2 sequences are ENHRY and SYGVKD. CDR3 region: CAISEPVGGSGATYNEQFF. The CDR3 DNA reads as TGTGCCATCAGTGAGCCCGTTGGAGGGAGCGGGGCGACCTACAATGAGCAGTTCTTC.

V usage is TRBV9 and J usage is TRBJ2-3; D uncertain. The V end lost 3 bases, the J end lost 4 bases, and 6 bases lay between the germline ends. Germline CDR1 SGDLS, CDR2 YYNGEE. This CDR3 comprises 12 residues. CDR3 loop: CASSEPSDTQYF. The DNA of the CDR3 is TGTGCCAGCAGCGAGCCCTCAGATACGCAGTATTTT.

J is TRBJ2-7 and V is TRBV29-1; 9 bases are shared with TRBD1. The germline gives CDR1 SQVTM, CDR2 ANQGSEA. V lost 7 bases to trimming and J lost 4 bases; unmatched junction nucleotides: 5. The CDR3 is 12 amino acids. This chain's CDR3 is CSGGQGGYEQYF. The CDR3 DNA sequence: TGCAGCGGGGGACAGGGTGGGTACGAGCAGTACTTC.

The chain combines TRBV5-1 with TRBJ1-5, with D possibly matching TRBD1 (6 bases). With 3 bases removed from V and 3 bases from J, the gap between germline ends came to 10 bases. The CDR3 is 14 amino acids. Germline-derived CDR1 and CDR2 are SGHRS and YFSETQ. In nucleotides, the CDR3 is TGCGCCAGCAGCTCAGGGGAAGTCAATCAGCCCCAGCATTTT. This translates into CASSSGEVNQPQHF.

V usage is TRBV7-7 and J usage is TRBJ2-5; 8 bases line up with TRBD1. The V and J ends lost 11 bases and 3 bases, in that order; junction bases with no gene match: 8. CDR1 SSHAT and CDR2 FNYEAQ come from the germline V gene (reference sequence). The CDR3 is made up of 13 amino acids. CDR3 sequence: CAVSRGREETQYF. In nucleotides, the CDR3 is TGTGCCGTGTCCAGGGGGCGAGAAGAGACCCAGTACTTC.

The rearrangement joins TRBV12-5 to TRBJ2-7; perhaps TRBD1 as D (6 bases). V was trimmed by 7 bases and J by 3 bases, leaving 10 bases between them. Germline-derived CDR1 and CDR2 are LGHNT and FRNRAP. The CDR3 has 12 residues. CDR3 DNA sequence: TGTGCTAGTGCCCCGGACAGCTACGAGCAGTACTTC. It yields the protein CASAPDSYEQYF. The full variable domain, rest sourced from reference TRBV12-5 and TRBJ2-7, is DARVTQTPRHKVTEMGQEVTMRCQPILGHNTVFWYRQTMMQGLELLAYFRNRAPLDDSGMPKDRFSAEMPDATLATLKIQPSEPRDSAVYFCASAPDSYEQYFGPGTRLTVT.

This clone has only a few counts. The chain uses TRBV7-2 and TRBJ1-1; D is possibly TRBD1 (6 bases). Trimming removed 5 bases from V and 0 bases from J, with 10 bases in between. The CDR3 is 14 residues long. Germline V gene lookup returns CDR1 SGHTA and CDR2 FQGNSA. The CDR3 protein is CASSAQGLNTEAFF. The CDR3 DNA follows: TGTGCCAGCAGCGCACAGGGTCTGAACACTGAAGCTTTCTTT.